A selection of T cell receptor beta chains follows, all from one sample in a study of T cell repertoires in cytomegalovirus infection. Antigens of these TCRs are unknown. TCRdb independently ran MiXCR on the reads; one entry per CDR3 protein. The repertoire holds 71,000 or so distinct CDR3 sequences, with roughly 20% as singletons. The sample consisted of CD8+ T cells from cultured PBMCs, taken from culture after CMV antigen stimulation. Source of these receptors: a human donor in good health (CMV status not recorded). Some clones in this sample may be carry-over from other donors' samples. Each CDR3 is given with its conserved first and last residue. Each record gives: J gene, clone size, V gene, D gene, CDR3 protein, CDR3 DNA. A D gene is named only where the DNA matches it firmly. Clone size appears in some rows only: once, few, many, or a class for an expanded clone.

>TRBJ1-2|few|TRBV19|.
CASNPRTDAYGYTF
TGTGCCAGTAACCCTCGGACCGATGCCTATGGCTACACCTTC
>TRBJ2-5|many|TRBV7-7|TRBD2
CASSLATPGLAGDAETQYF
TGTGCCAGCAGCTTAGCAACCCCGGGACTAGCGGGGGACGCAGAGACCCAGTACTTC
>TRBJ2-5|few|TRBV5-6|.
CASSLGGYGETQYF
TGTGCCAGCAGCTTGGGTGGCTACGGAGAGACCCAGTACTTC
>TRBJ2-7|.|TRBV4-1|TRBD1
CASSQDLRTGELYYEQYF
TGCGCCAGCAGCCAAGATCTTAGGACAGGGGAGCTATACTACGAGCAGTACTTC
>TRBJ1-1|few|TRBV28|.
CASIRRGTEAFF
TGTGCCAGCATTCGAAGAGGCACTGAAGCTTTCTTT
>TRBJ1-2|.|TRBV27|TRBD1
CASIGTGPNYGYTF
TGTGCCAGCATTGGGACAGGGCCTAACTATGGCTACACCTTC
>TRBJ1-1|few|TRBV7-2|.
CASSPYHPGNTEAFF
TGTGCCAGCAGCCCGTACCACCCGGGGAACACTGAAGCTTTCTTT
>TRBJ2-3|.|TRBV4-3|TRBD2
CASSQDGAGDTDTQYF
TGCGCCAGCAGCCAAGATGGGGCGGGAGACACAGATACGCAGTATTTT
>TRBJ1-1|.|TRBV2|.
CASSDVMNTEAFF
TGTGCCAGCAGTGACGTCATGAACACTGAAGCTTTCTTT
>TRBJ1-1|.|TRBV4-1|.
CASSQGRSTEAFF
TGCGCCAGCAGCCAAGGTCGGAGCACTGAAGCTTTCTTT
>TRBJ2-3|.|TRBV10-2|.
CASGGLGGRVSSSTDTQYF
TGCGCCAGCGGAGGACTCGGGGGACGGGTATCTTCCTCCACAGATACGCAGTATTTT
>TRBJ1-5|many|TRBV27|.
CASSLFPSNQPQHF
TGTGCCAGCAGTTTATTCCCCAGTAATCAGCCCCAGCATTTT
>TRBJ1-2|.|TRBV27|.
CASSGLAGDGYGYTF
TGTGCCAGCAGTGGATTGGCAGGTGACGGCTATGGCTACACCTTC
>TRBJ1-5|many|TRBV27|.
CASSPTRGNQPQHF
TGTGCCAGCAGTCCCACGCGGGGCAATCAGCCCCAGCATTTT
>TRBJ2-7|.|TRBV6-6|.
CASSYSRLTVDEQYF
TGTGCCAGCAGTTACTCAAGGCTGACAGTAGACGAGCAGTACTTC
>TRBJ2-7|.|TRBV4-3|.
CASSQDGTYEQYF
TGCGCCAGCAGCCAGGACGGAACCTACGAGCAGTACTTC
>TRBJ2-2|.|TRBV12-3/TRBV12-4|TRBD1
CASSPGTETGELFF
TGTGCCAGCAGTCCCGGGACAGAGACCGGGGAGCTGTTTTTT
>TRBJ1-2|.|TRBV4-1|.
CASSPRLAGHYGYTF
TGCGCCAGCAGTCCAAGATTAGCAGGACACTATGGCTACACCTTC
>TRBJ2-3|few|TRBV7-8|.
CASSFSGGTTDTQYF
TGTGCCAGCAGCTTTTCGGGCGGAACCACAGATACGCAGTATTTT
>TRBJ1-2|.|TRBV4-3|.
CASSAYRDGYTF
TGCGCCAGCAGCGCCTACAGGGATGGCTACACCTTC
>TRBJ1-2|.|TRBV6-1|TRBD1
CASSERLRGQNYGYTF
TGTGCCAGCAGTGAAAGACTGCGGGGACAGAACTATGGCTACACCTTC
>TRBJ2-1|.|TRBV4-1|TRBD1
CASSHPRQGARNEQFF
TGCGCCAGCAGCCATCCTAGACAGGGGGCTCGGAATGAGCAGTTCTTC
>TRBJ2-3|many|TRBV10-2|.
CASRSGAGDTQYF
TGCGCCAGCAGGTCGGGGGCAGGAGATACGCAGTATTTT
>TRBJ1-1|.|TRBV12-3/TRBV12-4|TRBD1
CASSDPTGENTEAFF
TGTGCCAGCAGCGACCCCACAGGGGAAAACACTGAAGCTTTCTTT
>TRBJ2-3|.|TRBV7-8|TRBD2
CASTLRRGPGLAGGTKYTQYF
TGTGCCAGCACCTTAAGAAGGGGTCCGGGACTAGCGGGGGGAACGAAATATACGCAGTATTTT
>TRBJ1-4|few|TRBV4-1|.
CASSQASRVFNEKLFF
TGCGCCAGCAGCCAGGCATCCAGGGTATTTAATGAAAAACTGTTTTTT
>TRBJ2-7|.|TRBV6-2/TRBV6-3|.
CASSWVGTYEQYF
TGTGCCAGCAGTTGGGTGGGTACCTACGAGCAGTACTTC
>TRBJ2-5|few|TRBV7-9|.
CASRPGQFAETQYF
TGTGCCAGCAGACCCGGACAGTTTGCCGAGACCCAGTACTTC
>TRBJ2-7|few|TRBV11-1|.
CASSIRDLYEQYF
TGTGCCAGCAGCATACGGGACCTCTACGAGCAGTACTTC
>TRBJ2-7|few|TRBV2|.
CASSELDPSSYEQYF
TGTGCCAGCAGTGAACTCGATCCGAGCTCCTACGAGCAGTACTTC
>TRBJ1-6|few|TRBV25-1|TRBD1
CASSEYGLTGANSPLHF
TGTGCCAGCAGTGAATACGGCTTGACAGGGGCTAATTCACCCCTCCACTTT
>TRBJ1-3|few|TRBV7-2|.
CASSLGRSSGNTIYF
TGTGCCAGCAGCTTAGGACGGAGCTCTGGAAACACCATATATTTT
>TRBJ1-4|.|TRBV6-8|.
CASSVRASNEKLFF
TGTGCCAGCAGCGTCAGGGCCTCAAATGAAAAACTGTTTTTT
>TRBJ1-1|few|TRBV5-1|TRBD1
CASSLGGQGTRSTEAFF
TGCGCCAGCAGCTTGGGGGGACAGGGGACGAGGAGTACTGAAGCTTTCTTT
>TRBJ1-5|.|TRBV10-3|TRBD1
CAISETGGRQPQHF
TGTGCCATCAGTGAAACAGGGGGAAGACAGCCCCAGCATTTT
>TRBJ2-1|.|TRBV28|TRBD2
CASSYISAGENNEQFF
TGTGCCAGCAGTTACATATCGGCGGGGGAAAACAATGAGCAGTTCTTC
>TRBJ2-2|.|TRBV24-1|TRBD1
CATSEYDRGITGELFF
TGTGCCACCAGTGAATACGACAGGGGGATCACCGGGGAGCTGTTTTTT
>TRBJ1-2|.|TRBV27|TRBD1
CASSLDRVAGYTF
TGTGCCAGCAGCTTGGACAGGGTGGCGGGCTACACCTTC
>TRBJ1-1|.|TRBV7-8|.
CASSSPREGTEAFF
TGTGCCAGCAGCTCCCCTAGGGAAGGCACTGAAGCTTTCTTT
>TRBJ2-1|.|TRBV5-1|TRBD2
CASSLSLAGEYNEQFF
TGCGCCAGCAGCTTGTCCCTAGCGGGGGAGTACAATGAGCAGTTCTTC
>TRBJ2-7|.|TRBV7-9|.
CASSRVSRSPYEQYF
TGTGCCAGCAGCCGTGTCTCCCGAAGTCCCTACGAGCAGTACTTC
>TRBJ2-1|.|TRBV7-8|.
CASSKDPPGTCGGYEQFF
TGTGCCAGCAGCAAAGACCCGCCCGGAACTTGCGGGGGCTATGAGCAGTTCTTC
>TRBJ1-5|.|TRBV7-6|TRBD1
CASSLGTDYSNQPQHF
TGTGCCAGCAGCCTCGGGACAGATTATAGCAATCAGCCCCAGCATTTT
>TRBJ1-3|few|TRBV6-1|.
CASSESERRLSGNTIYF
TGTGCCAGCAGTGAATCTGAACGCCGTCTCTCTGGAAACACCATATATTTT
>TRBJ2-7|few|TRBV6-2/TRBV6-3|.
CASSSQGGSSYEQYF
TGTGCCAGCAGTTCCCAGGGTGGTAGTTCTTACGAGCAGTACTTC
>TRBJ1-2|.|TRBV20-1|TRBD1
CSARDRDREPPNYGYTF
TGCAGTGCCAGAGACCGGGACAGGGAACCTCCTAACTATGGCTACACCTTC
>TRBJ2-5|.|TRBV28|.
CASSEVTGETQYF
TGTGCCAGCAGTGAAGTTACTGGGGAGACCCAGTACTTC
>TRBJ1-4|.|TRBV27|.
CASSLSPGPLKLFF
TGTGCCAGCAGTTTATCGCCCGGGCCCCTCAAACTGTTTTTT
>TRBJ2-1|few|TRBV20-1|.
CSARGTGDHEQFF
TGCAGTGCCAGGGGTACCGGGGACCATGAGCAGTTCTTC
>TRBJ2-7|few|TRBV12-3/TRBV12-4|.
CASSPYPAPGEQYF
TGTGCCAGCAGTCCGTACCCAGCGCCGGGGGAGCAGTACTTC
>TRBJ1-1|few|TRBV6-1|.
CASSRGGNTEAFF
TGTGCCAGCAGTCGGGGGGGGAACACTGAAGCTTTCTTT
>TRBJ1-4|.|TRBV24-1|.
CATSDTRGGDREKLFF
TGTGCCACCAGTGATACCCGGGGTGGAGACCGTGAAAAACTGTTTTTT